The TCR beta chain described here comes from a study of blood T cell repertoires in COVID-19. CDR3 size: 13 residues. Germline loops: CDR1 ENHRY, CDR2 SYGVKD. With V trimmed by 9 bases and J by 5 bases, 9 bases remained unmatched. Here immunoSEQ multiplex PCR was the method, and the copy in TCRdb shows in-frame clones only, minus some. The table records a few hundred thousand clones, around 90% of them present only once. Sequenced sample: PBMCs or T cells enriched from blood (not recorded which). The origin of this receptor is a woman in her 30s who had recovered from COVID-19. The J gene is TRBJ1-1, the V gene TRBV10-3, with 7 positions matching TRBD1. CDR3 in DNA: TGTGCCATAAGACAGGGCTTGGATACTGAAGCTTTCTTT. It codes for CAIRQGLDTEAFF.